The next 8 T cell receptor beta chains were all read from a single sample in a study of blood T cells in healthy people across ages. PCR was performed a second time for about 7 to 11 cycles using a sample-barcoded 5' primer and a J-beta primer mix. TCRdb itself ran the 5' RACE reads through MiXCR, one entry per CDR3 protein. Of 1.5 million to 2 million distinct CDR3 sequences in the sample, 28% were seen once. Sample: blood. These receptors all stem from a woman aged 25 to 39 in good health.

The rearrangement joins TRBV11-2 to TRBJ2-3, with 10 positions matching TRBD2. This CDR3 is 15 amino acids long. CDR1 is SGHAT and CDR2 is FQNNGV in the germline V gene. J gave up 8 bases and V 3 bases, and 8 bases lay outside the gene matches. DNA for the CDR3: TGTGCCAGCAGCTTCTCTAGCGGGAGAAGCGGTACGCAGTATTTT. Translating it yields CASSFSSGRSGTQYF.

The V and J genes are TRBV29-1 and TRBJ1-1; perhaps TRBD1 as D (5 bases). Germline values: CDR1 SQVTM, CDR2 ANQGSEA. The length of the CDR3 is 11 residues. CDR3 nucleotide sequence: TGCATCCCAGACAGTTACACTGAAGCTTTCTTT. It is translated as CIPDSYTEAFF.

This clonotype was seen more than once but under ten times. The chain employs TRBV20-1 and TRBJ1-4; D may be TRBD1 (6 bases). Trimming removed 2 bases from V and 8 bases from J, with 12 bases in between. CDR3 length: 13 residues. The V gene's germline CDR1 is DFQATT and CDR2 SNEGSKA (reference sequence). The CDR3 region has the DNA TGCAGTGCTAGAACGACAGGAACCGAAAAACTGTTTTTT. As protein: CSARTTGTEKLFF.

The rearrangement links TRBV5-1 to TRBJ1-6, with D possibly matching TRBD1 (6 bases). Trimming removed 4 bases from V and 9 bases from J, with 17 bases in between. This CDR3 is built from 15 residues. Per germline, CDR1 SGHRS and CDR2 YFSETQ. CDR3 in amino acids: CASSVTGILGSPLHF. In nucleotides, the CDR3 is TGCGCCAGCAGCGTAACAGGGATCCTAGGTTCACCCCTCCACTTT.

This clonotype was counted between two and nine times. This sequence joins TRBV3-1 and TRBJ2-4; 7 nucleotides line up with TRBD1. The CDR3 has 14 amino acids. Germline CDR1 and CDR2: LGHDT and YNNKEL (reference sequence). Germline trimming cut 1 base from V and 9 bases from J; bases unmatched to any gene: 6. This CDR3 is CASSQGQGEGIQYF. The CDR3 DNA is TGTGCCAGCAGCCAAGGACAGGGTGAGGGCATTCAGTACTTC.

Worth noting for this clonotype: A much more abundant neighbour one base away suggests this may be a read error. The chain joins TRBV7-2 to TRBJ1-2, with D hard to call. V lost 5 bases and J lost 2, with 6 bases in between. There are 12 residues in the CDR3. CDR1 and CDR2 from the germline V gene are SGHTA and FQGNSA. Written as DNA, the CDR3 is TGTGCCAGCAGCGACGAGAACTATGGCTACACCTTC. Its protein product is CASSDENYGYTF.

In the case of this clonotype: Given a much more abundant clone one base away, this may be a read error. V gene TRBV20-1 combines with J gene TRBJ2-1; maybe TRBD1 (5 bases). From germline, CDR1 is DFQATT and CDR2 SNEGSKA (reference sequence). CDR3 length: 15 residues. This CDR3 reads CSAREGQGSPNKQFF. The CDR3 nucleotides read TGCAGTGCTAGAGAGGGTCAGGGCAGCCCCAATAAGCAGTTCTTC.

This clonotype was seen only a few times. This chain connects TRBV29-1 to TRBJ1-2; no clear D. This CDR3 region has 12 residues. Germline CDR1 is SQVTM and CDR2 is ANQGSEA. V was shortened by 3 bases and J by 3 bases, with 8 bases between the two germline ends. The DNA of the CDR3 is TGCAGCGTTGATAGTGGCTACTATGGCTACACCTTC. It yields the protein CSVDSGYYGYTF.